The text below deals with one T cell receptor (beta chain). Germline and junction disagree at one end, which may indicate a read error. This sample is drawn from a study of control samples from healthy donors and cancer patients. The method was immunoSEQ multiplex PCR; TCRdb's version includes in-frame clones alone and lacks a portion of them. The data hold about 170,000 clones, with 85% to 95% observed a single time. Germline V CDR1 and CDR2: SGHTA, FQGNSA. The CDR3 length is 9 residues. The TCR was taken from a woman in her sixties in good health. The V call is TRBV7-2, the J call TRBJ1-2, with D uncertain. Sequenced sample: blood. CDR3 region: CASSSRAVF. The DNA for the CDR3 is TGTGCCAGCAGCTCGCGGGCCGTCTTC.